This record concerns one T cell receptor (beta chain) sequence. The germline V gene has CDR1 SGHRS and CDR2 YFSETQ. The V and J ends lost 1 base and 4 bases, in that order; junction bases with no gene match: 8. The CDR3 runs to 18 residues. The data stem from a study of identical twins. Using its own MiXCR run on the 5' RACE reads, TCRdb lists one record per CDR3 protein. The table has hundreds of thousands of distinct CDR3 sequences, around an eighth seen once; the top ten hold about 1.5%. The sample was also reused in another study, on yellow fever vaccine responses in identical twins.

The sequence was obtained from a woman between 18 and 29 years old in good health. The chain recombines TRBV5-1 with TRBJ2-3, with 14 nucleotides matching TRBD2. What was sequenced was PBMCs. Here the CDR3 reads CASSLYGTSGSKADTQYF. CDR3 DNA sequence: TGCGCCAGCAGCTTGTATGGGACTAGCGGGAGTAAAGCAGATACGCAGTATTTT.